This T cell receptor beta chain was documented in a study of control samples from healthy donors and cancer patients. Some clones are missing from TCRdb's copy, which holds only in-frame ones; the method was immunoSEQ multiplex PCR. The table has 110,000 to 150,000 clones, around nine tenths seen once. Trimming took off 1 base at V and 6 bases at J, with 13 bases between the two ends. CDR1 and CDR2 from the germline V gene are SGHAT and FQDESV (reference sequence). The CDR3 totals 15 residues. This chain connects TRBV11-1 to TRBJ2-1; TRBD2 might be the D (6 bases). This sequence was found in a man in his thirties or forties in good health. The source material was blood. CDR3 amino acids: CASSLVWGVGNEQFF. CDR3 nucleotides: TGTGCCAGCAGCTTAGTGTGGGGGGTGGGCAATGAGCAGTTCTTC.